This record covers a single T cell receptor (beta chain). This clone was seen only once. No antigen is known for it. Base quality data are lacking; no much larger clone is found one base away. The data originate from a study of blood T cell repertoires in COVID-19 (dated by TCRdb to the early 2020s). Concerning the study at large: Samples covering the acute and convalescent phases of COVID-19 were provided by collaborators in the United States, Italy and Spain. The material from the prospective study consisted of cDNA or gDNA derived from T cells, B-cell-depleted T cells, or PBMCs. Subjects who had been exposed to COVID-19, were actively infected with it, or had recovered from it provided the deeply sampled blood TCRbeta repertoires that made up the dataset. A freely available public database, intended as a resource for researchers studying the immune response to SARS-CoV-2, is where the repertoires were released. The samples were drawn from two sources: the first 160 participants of the ongoing ImmuneRACE study, and 1,000 to 1,500 subjects contributed by 6 global collaborators. A de-identified subject ID, COVID-19 status, age in years and sex were almost always included in the sample metadata. Where available, HLA class I and class II types were taken from metadata supplied by the sample provider and were not determined by assay-based typing. General study outcomes and caveats: The amount of clinical and demographic metadata varied by source and participant and was provided uncurated.

TCRbeta CDR3 regions were amplified from genomic DNA using the immunoSEQ Assay, a bias-controlled multiplex PCR. The authors' pipeline ran thus. Within the assay, amplification of reference gene primers was used to estimate how many nucleated cells each sample contained. Sequence reads were collapsed and filtered to measure the absolute abundance of every unique TCRbeta CDR3 rearrangement. Productive Simpson clonality was computed per sample as the square root of Simpson's diversity index over productive rearrangements. Entries here come from immuneACCESS through TCRdb and include only in-frame sequences with V and J called. Some clones fail to appear in such tables; in the studies checked, an unresolved V gene covers under half of the shortfall, and the cause of the remainder is unknown. The V and J calls and clone size come from that table; D and trimming were worked out from the DNA. The sample includes 250,000 to 350,000 clones, with roughly 85% observed a single time. Around 2.5% of the sample belongs to the ten largest clones.

Participants in the prospective study were enrolled through a virtual design, were aged about 18 to 100 years, and lived in fewer than 30 United States geographic areas. To assign participants to cohorts, the prospective study relied on clinical history that participants themselves reported in a screening survey and a study questionnaire. Recovered participants in ImmuneRACE Cohort 3 were defined as having two consecutive negative NP/OP PCR tests, clearance from a healthcare professional, or resolution of symptoms. Each participant in the prospective study had whole blood, serum and a nasopharyngeal or oropharyngeal swab collected by mobile phlebotomists. Participants in the prospective study had the option to provide additional blood draws and questionnaires over an approximately two-month period. Blood samples from the prospective study were shipped frozen or at room temperature prior to DNA extraction.

For this chain, trimming is 4 bases at the V end and 9 bases at the J end, and the number of junction bases without a gene match is 7. The germline V gene (reference sequence) yields LNHDA for CDR1 and SQIVND for CDR2. The CDR3 sequence holds 14 residues, the cysteine and phenylalanine included. Only CDR3 DNA is held: 42 bases, read in frame from base 1. The receptor comes from a woman between 50 and 59 years old who had recovered from COVID-19. The V gene is TRBV19 and the J gene is TRBJ2-5; 11 central bases correspond to TRBD2. The specimen was PBMCs or T cells enriched from blood (not recorded which). The base sequence is TGTGCCAGTAGTACGACTAGCGGGGCCGGGGCCCAGTACTTC. It encodes CASSTTSGAGAQYF.